The 14 T cell receptor beta chains in this list originate from one sample, sequenced in a study of cytomegalovirus exposure and HLA in healthy donors (TCRdb year 2017). Libraries were built with the immunoSEQ multiplex PCR assay. TCRdb carries this immuneACCESS record with in-frame sequences only. Its versions omit some clonotypes, under half of them owing to an unresolved V gene in the studies checked, with the rest unexplained. The table for this sample lists 350,000 or so clones; around 86% of them were counted only once. Around 0.84% of the sample lies in the top ten. The source material was PBMCs. These receptor sequences come from a woman aged 18-29 years in good health and CMV-seronegative.

The chain is built from TRBV5-1 and TRBJ1-3; D is unresolved. This CDR3 has 15 residues. V was trimmed by 3 bases and J by 0 bases, leaving 10 bases between them. CDR1 is SGHRS and CDR2 is YFSETQ in the germline V gene. CDR3 amino acids: CASSSREPSGNTIYF. DNA of the CDR3: TGCGCCAGCAGCTCCCGGGAGCCCTCTGGAAACACCATATATTTT.

On this clone itself: The sample contains more than one DNA sequence encoding this CDR3. The V and J genes are TRBV6-5 and TRBJ2-3, with unresolved D. This CDR3 is 14 amino acids long. The V end lost 0 bases, the J end lost 1 base, and 5 bases lay between the germline ends. Germline loops: CDR1 MNHEY, CDR2 SVGAGI. CDR3 coding DNA: TGTGCCAGCAGTTACTCGGCCGGCACAGATACGCAGTATTTT. Its protein is CASSYSAGTDTQYF.

This chain uses TRBV19 with TRBJ2-7; 8 nucleotides line up with TRBD2. The germline gives CDR1 LNHDA, CDR2 SQIVND (reference sequence). This CDR3 is built from 17 residues. The V and J ends lost 6 bases and 2 bases, in that order; junction bases with no gene match: 15. This CDR3 is CASSPTRGSGGPYEQYF. CDR3 DNA sequence: TGTGCCAGTAGCCCGACTCGCGGGAGCGGGGGACCCTACGAGCAGTACTTC. Based on the CDR3 plus reference TRBV19 and TRBJ2-7, the full variable domain is DGGITQSPKYLFRKEGQNVTLSCEQNLNHDAMYWYRQDPGQGLRLIYYSQIVNDFQKGDIAEGYSVSREKKESFPLTVTSAQKNPTAFYLCASSPTRGSGGPYEQYFGPGTRLTVT.

The rearrangement uses TRBV10-3 and TRBJ2-2; 7 bases map to TRBD1. Germline V CDR1 and CDR2: ENHRY, SYGVKD. Trimming took 3 bases from V and 4 from J; bases not matched to a gene: 2. The CDR3 has 14 amino acids. CDR3 protein: CAISEQGSTGELFF. CDR3 coding DNA: TGTGCCATCAGTGAACAGGGGTCCACCGGGGAGCTGTTTTTT.

This clone was seen a handful of times. V is TRBV10-3 and J is TRBJ2-1, with a tentative D call TRBD2 (7 bases). Germline CDR1 ENHRY, CDR2 SYGVKD. CDR3 length: 13 amino acids. V lost 10 bases and J lost 8, with 18 bases in between. In DNA, the CDR3 is TGTGCCACCGGGGGGCAGGGGAGAGATGAGCAGTTCTTC. Amino acid sequence: CATGGQGRDEQFF.

For the CDR3, the DNA is TGTGCCAGCAGTGGGGGAGGACAGCCCCAGCATTTT. This gives the protein CASSGGGQPQHF. The rearrangement links TRBV28 to TRBJ1-5, with D possibly being TRBD1 (5 bases). V dropped 5 bases and J dropped 7 bases, with 9 bases sitting between them. The germline V gene encodes CDR1 MDHEN and CDR2 SYDVKM. This CDR3 contains 12 residues.

The chain is built from TRBV6-1 and TRBJ2-5; TRBD2 aligns across 10 bases. CDR3 length equals 16 residues. Looked up from germline, CDR1 is MNHNS and CDR2 is SASEGT. V dropped 1 base and J dropped 4; count of bases not matched to a gene: 6. The CDR3 reads CASSEVPSGSGETQYF. For the CDR3, the DNA is TGTGCCAGCAGTGAAGTTCCTAGCGGGAGTGGAGAGACCCAGTACTTC.

The chain is built from TRBV29-1 and TRBJ1-3; D perhaps matches TRBD1 (6 bases). This CDR3 comprises 16 residues. CDR1 and CDR2 from the germline V gene are SQVTM and ANQGSEA. The ends were cut back, 0 bases at V and 0 bases at J, with 12 bases in the middle. The CDR3 nucleotides are TGCAGCGTTGAAGATCTGACAGGAAGCTCTGGAAACACCATATATTTT. Amino acid sequence: CSVEDLTGSSGNTIYF.

This CDR3 is CASSLALQGAYEQYF. Written as DNA, the CDR3 is TGTGCCAGCAGCTTAGCGCTACAGGGAGCCTACGAGCAGTACTTC. The J gene is TRBJ2-7, the V gene TRBV7-9; TRBD1 is a possible D gene (6 bases). V lost 0 bases to trimming and J lost 2 bases, with 11 bases between them. In germline, CDR1 is SEHNR, CDR2 FQNEAQ (reference sequence). This CDR3 region has 15 residues.

This clone was seen just once. V is TRBV27 and J is TRBJ2-1; 7 nucleotides agree with TRBD1. CDR1 and CDR2 (germline): MNHEY, SMNVEV (reference sequence). This CDR3 is built from 16 residues. Trimming cost V 1 base and J 4 bases; bases outside gene matches: 7. The CDR3 is CASSLLGTDSYNEQFF. The CDR3 DNA sequence: TGTGCCAGCAGTTTATTAGGGACAGATAGTTACAATGAGCAGTTCTTC.

Note on this clone: Other DNA sequences within the sample encode an identical CDR3. The chain has TRBV11-2 and TRBJ2-2; the D is unclear. CDR1 and CDR2 from the germline V gene are SGHAT and FQNNGV. The CDR3 consists of 14 residues. V was clipped by 1 base and J by 1 base, with 4 bases between them. CDR3 region: CASSLGQNTGELFF. CDR3 DNA: TGTGCCAGCAGCTTAGGACAGAACACCGGGGAGCTGTTTTTT.

On this clone itself: The same CDR3 arises from other DNA sequences in this sample as well. V usage is TRBV7-3 and J usage is TRBJ2-3; 10 nucleotides match TRBD2. Germline assignment: CDR1 SGHTA and CDR2 FQGTGA. This CDR3 comprises 16 residues. The J segment lost 1 base and the V segment lost 2 bases, leaving 3 bases of the junction unmatched. CDR3 sequence reads: CASSLGLAGGTDTQYF. The CDR3 nucleotides read TGTGCCAGCAGCTTAGGTCTAGCGGGGGGCACAGATACGCAGTATTTT.

The rearrangement joins TRBV19 to TRBJ1-5; weak D call: TRBD1 (5 bases). Trimming shortened V by 6 bases and J by 4 bases, and 13 bases separated the two germline ends. There are 14 residues in the CDR3. Germline V CDR1 and CDR2: LNHDA, SQIVND (reference sequence). CDR3 protein: CASRGDSVNQPQHF. CDR3 nucleotides: TGTGCCAGTAGAGGAGACAGCGTAAATCAGCCCCAGCATTTT.

The rearrangement links TRBV27 to TRBJ2-1, with unresolved D. Trimming pared 6 bases from V and 13 bases from J, leaving 22 bases between. The germline gives CDR1 MNHEY, CDR2 SMNVEV (reference sequence). The CDR3 has 14 residues. CDR3 loop: CASRPRYAAERQFF. The CDR3 DNA reads as TGTGCCAGCAGGCCAAGGTATGCCGCGGAACGTCAGTTCTTC.